Described below is a single T cell receptor beta chain sequence and its context. Its antigen remains unidentified. Other DNA sequences from this sample encode an identical CDR3 as well. The source of the sample is a study of graft-versus-host responses after intestinal transplantation. Overall study context: Grafts that recipients had were multivisceral, liver-intestinal, or isolated intestinal transplants. Once they had received anti-thymocyte globulin induction, all recipients took tacrolimus and steroids for approximately 3 years.

TCRdb keeps only in-frame clones here, not all; method: immunoSEQ multiplex PCR. This table has under 95,000 clones, about 87% appearing once. Study-wide results and limits: Early post-transplant falls in HvG clones accompanied the peak levels of circulating GvH clones. Detection of GvH clones occurred in recipient marrow, and some had their first appearance in ileum or blood.

The sequenced sample was unstimulated CD4+ T cells sorted from spleen or lymph node cells, obtained before transplant. This TCR derives from a human donor who was the organ donor for an intestinal transplant.

In DNA, the CDR3 is TGTGCCAGCGGGCACTACGAGCAGTACTTC. Amino acid sequence: CASGHYEQYF. The rearrangement links TRBV6-1 to TRBJ2-7; D remains ambiguous. Trimming cost V 8 bases and J 3 bases, with 5 bases left between them. The CDR3 is 10 amino acids. In germline, CDR1 is MNHNS, CDR2 SASEGT.